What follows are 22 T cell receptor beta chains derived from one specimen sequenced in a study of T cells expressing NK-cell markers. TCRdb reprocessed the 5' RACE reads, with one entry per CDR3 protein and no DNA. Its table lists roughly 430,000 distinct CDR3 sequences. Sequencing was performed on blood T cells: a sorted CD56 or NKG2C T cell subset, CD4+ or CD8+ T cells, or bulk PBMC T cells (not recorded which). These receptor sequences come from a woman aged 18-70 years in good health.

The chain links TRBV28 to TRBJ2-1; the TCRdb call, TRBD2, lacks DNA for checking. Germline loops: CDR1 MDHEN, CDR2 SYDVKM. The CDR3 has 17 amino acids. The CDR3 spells CASTDFKLAGGDDEQFF. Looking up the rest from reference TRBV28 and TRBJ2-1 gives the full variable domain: DVKVTQSSRYLVKRTGEKVFLECVQDMDHENMFWYRQDPGLGLRLIYFSYDVKMKEKGDIPEGYSVSREKKERFSLILESASTNQTSMYLCASTDFKLAGGDDEQFFGPGTRLTVL.

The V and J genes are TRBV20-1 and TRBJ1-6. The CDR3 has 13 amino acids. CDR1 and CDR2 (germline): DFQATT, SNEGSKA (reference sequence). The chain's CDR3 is CSAREALDSPLHF.

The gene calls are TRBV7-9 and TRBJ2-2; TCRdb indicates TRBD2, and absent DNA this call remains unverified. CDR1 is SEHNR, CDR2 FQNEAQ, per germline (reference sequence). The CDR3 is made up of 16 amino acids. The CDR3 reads CASSYRGLENTGELFF.

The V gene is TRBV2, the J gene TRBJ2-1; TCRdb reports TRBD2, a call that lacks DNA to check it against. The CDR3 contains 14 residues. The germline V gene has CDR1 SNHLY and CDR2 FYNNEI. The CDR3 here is CASKLGSGGNEQFF.

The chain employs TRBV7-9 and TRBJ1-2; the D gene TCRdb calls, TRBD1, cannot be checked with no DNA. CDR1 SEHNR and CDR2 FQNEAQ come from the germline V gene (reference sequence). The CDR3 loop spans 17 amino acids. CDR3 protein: CASSPWGRLYPLAGYTF.

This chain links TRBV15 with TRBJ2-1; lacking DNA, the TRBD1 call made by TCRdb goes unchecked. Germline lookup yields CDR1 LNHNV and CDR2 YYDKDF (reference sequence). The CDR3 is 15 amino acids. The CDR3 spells CATSEAEGALGEQFF.

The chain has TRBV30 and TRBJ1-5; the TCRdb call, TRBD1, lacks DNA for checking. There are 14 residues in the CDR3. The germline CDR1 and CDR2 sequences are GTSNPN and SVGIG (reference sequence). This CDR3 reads CAWSVGDSNQPQHF.

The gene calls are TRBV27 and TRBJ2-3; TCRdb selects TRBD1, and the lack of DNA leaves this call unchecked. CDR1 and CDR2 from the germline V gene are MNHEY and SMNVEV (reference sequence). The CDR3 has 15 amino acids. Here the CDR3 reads CASSLTGGEVDTQYF.

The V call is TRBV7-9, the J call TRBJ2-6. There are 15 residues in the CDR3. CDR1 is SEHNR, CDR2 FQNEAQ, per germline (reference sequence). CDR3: CASSLGFSGANVLTF.

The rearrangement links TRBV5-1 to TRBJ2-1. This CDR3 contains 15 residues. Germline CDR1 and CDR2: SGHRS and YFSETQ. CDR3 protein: CASSLENLGTNEQFF. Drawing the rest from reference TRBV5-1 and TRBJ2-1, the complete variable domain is KAGVTQTPRYLIKTRGQQVTLSCSPISGHRSVSWYQQTPGQGLQFLFEYFSETQRNKGNFPGRFSGRQFSNSRSEMNVSTLELGDSALYLCASSLENLGTNEQFFGPGTRLTVL.

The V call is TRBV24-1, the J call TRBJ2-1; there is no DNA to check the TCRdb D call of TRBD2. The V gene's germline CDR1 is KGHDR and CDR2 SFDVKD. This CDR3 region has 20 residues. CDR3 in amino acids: CATSDPTWTSGASSYNEQFF.

The CDR3 sequence is CASSQGGSTDTQYF. The chain carries TRBV10-1 and TRBJ2-3; the D gene TCRdb calls, TRBD1, cannot be checked with no DNA. The CDR3 contains 14 residues. Germline CDR1 reads WNHNN; CDR2 reads SYGVQD (reference sequence).

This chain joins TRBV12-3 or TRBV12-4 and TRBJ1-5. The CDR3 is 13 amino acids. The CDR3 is CASSRRGGEPQHF.

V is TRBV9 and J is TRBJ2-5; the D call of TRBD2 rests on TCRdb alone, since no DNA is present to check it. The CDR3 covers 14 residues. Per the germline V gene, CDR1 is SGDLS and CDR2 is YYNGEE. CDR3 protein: CASSVGLHQETQYF.

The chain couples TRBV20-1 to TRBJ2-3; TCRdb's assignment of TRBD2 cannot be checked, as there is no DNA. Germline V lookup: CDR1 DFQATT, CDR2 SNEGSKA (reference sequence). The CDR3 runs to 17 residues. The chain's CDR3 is CSASLPTSGGPGDTQYF.

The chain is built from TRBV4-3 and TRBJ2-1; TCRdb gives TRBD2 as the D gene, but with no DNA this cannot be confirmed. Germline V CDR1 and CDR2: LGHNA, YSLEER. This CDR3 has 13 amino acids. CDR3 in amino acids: CASSQDSTIEQFF.

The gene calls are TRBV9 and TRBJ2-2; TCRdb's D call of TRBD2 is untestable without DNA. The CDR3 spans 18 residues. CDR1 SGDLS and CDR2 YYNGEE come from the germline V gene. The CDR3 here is CASSRPAELAGYTGELFF.

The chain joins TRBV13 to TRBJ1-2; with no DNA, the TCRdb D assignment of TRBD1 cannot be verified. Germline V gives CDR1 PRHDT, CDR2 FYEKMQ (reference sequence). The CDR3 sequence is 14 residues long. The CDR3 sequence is CASSLGAGASGYTF.

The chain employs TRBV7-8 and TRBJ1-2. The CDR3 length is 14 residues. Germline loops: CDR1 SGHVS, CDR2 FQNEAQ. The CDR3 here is CASSLGGGHYGYTF.

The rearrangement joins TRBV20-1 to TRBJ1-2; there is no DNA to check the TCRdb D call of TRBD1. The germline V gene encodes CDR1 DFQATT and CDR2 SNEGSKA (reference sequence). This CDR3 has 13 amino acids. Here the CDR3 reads CSAKEAGIYGYTF.

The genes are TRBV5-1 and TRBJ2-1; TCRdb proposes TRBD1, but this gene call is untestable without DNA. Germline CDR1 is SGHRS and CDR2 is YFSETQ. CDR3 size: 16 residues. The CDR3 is CASRPGQDISYNEQFF.

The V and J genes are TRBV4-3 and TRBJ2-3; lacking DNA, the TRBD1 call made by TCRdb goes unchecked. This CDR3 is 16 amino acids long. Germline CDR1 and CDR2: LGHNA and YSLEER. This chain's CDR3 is CASSQDLPGATDTQYF.